This TCR beta chain was identified in a study of cytomegalovirus exposure and HLA in healthy donors. Study conclusions and caveats: Later findings reportedly placed an Asian-associated ancestry cluster below the approximately 620-donor mean for N-insertions. The classifier reportedly diagnosed cytomegalovirus status with high sensitivity and specificity. A likely sequencing artifact accounted for one observed cluster of highly shared sequence variants.

V gave up 2 bases and J gave up 5 bases; unmatched junction bases: 7. The germline V gene encodes CDR1 LGHNA and CDR2 YNFKEQ. The CDR3 spans 15 residues. Only a few counts were recorded for this clone. Its specificity is unknown. The PCR ran on 60 Vbeta and 13 Jbeta primers. Profiled with immunoSEQ multiplex PCR; TCRdb holds only in-frame clones, not every one. Found here are about 130,000 clones, approximately 80% of them singletons; the top ten hold over 2.5%. Input material: PBMCs. This chain joins TRBV4-2 and TRBJ2-7; 9 positions match TRBD1. This clonotype was sampled from a male donor in good health and CMV-seronegative. The CDR3 DNA is TGTGCCAGCAGCCAACTAAGGACAGGGGTTGACGAGCAGTACTTC. It yields the protein CASSQLRTGVDEQYF.